This TCR beta chain was obtained from a study of blood T cells in healthy people across ages. Findings and limits, study-wide: Estimates of diversity drawn from one million T cells were considered underestimates. Expanded clonotype changes were possibly confounded by unknown donor CMV status.

Extraction of total RNA produced a minimum of 5.5 micrograms from each sample. This clonotype turned up a few times. Its antigen is not identified. Compared with germline, one end of the junction differs, possibly owing to a read error. CDR1 and CDR2 from the germline V gene are LGHDT and YNNKEL (reference sequence). The CDR3 totals 13 residues. Combining a sample-barcoded 5' primer with a J-beta primer mix, a second PCR ran for 7 to 11 cycles. TCRdb ran MiXCR on the 5' RACE reads and lists one entry per CDR3 protein. The table records roughly 900,000 distinct CDR3 sequences, roughly 26% of them present only once.

The sequenced sample was blood. V and J are TRBV3-1 and TRBJ1-5, with D uncertain. The sequence came from an elderly woman in good health. CDR3: CAGSRGLNQPQHF. The CDR3, as DNA: TGTGCCGGCAGCCGTGGACTTAATCAGCCCCAGCATTTT.